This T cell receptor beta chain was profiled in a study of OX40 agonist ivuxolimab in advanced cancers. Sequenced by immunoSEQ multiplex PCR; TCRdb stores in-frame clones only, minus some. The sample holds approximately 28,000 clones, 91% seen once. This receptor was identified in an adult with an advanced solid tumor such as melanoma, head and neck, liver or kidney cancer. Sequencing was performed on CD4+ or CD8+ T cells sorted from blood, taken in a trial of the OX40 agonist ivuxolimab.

The CDR3 is CSARDPGRSVEQYF. DNA of the CDR3: TGCAGCGCCCGGGATCCCGGGAGGAGTGTCGAGCAGTACTTC. This chain joins TRBV29-1 and TRBJ2-7, with 7 bases lining up with TRBD2. Germline loops: CDR1 SQVTM, CDR2 ANQGSEA. V trimming: 7 bases; J trimming: 6 bases; junction bases outside the gene matches: 15. The CDR3 totals 14 residues.